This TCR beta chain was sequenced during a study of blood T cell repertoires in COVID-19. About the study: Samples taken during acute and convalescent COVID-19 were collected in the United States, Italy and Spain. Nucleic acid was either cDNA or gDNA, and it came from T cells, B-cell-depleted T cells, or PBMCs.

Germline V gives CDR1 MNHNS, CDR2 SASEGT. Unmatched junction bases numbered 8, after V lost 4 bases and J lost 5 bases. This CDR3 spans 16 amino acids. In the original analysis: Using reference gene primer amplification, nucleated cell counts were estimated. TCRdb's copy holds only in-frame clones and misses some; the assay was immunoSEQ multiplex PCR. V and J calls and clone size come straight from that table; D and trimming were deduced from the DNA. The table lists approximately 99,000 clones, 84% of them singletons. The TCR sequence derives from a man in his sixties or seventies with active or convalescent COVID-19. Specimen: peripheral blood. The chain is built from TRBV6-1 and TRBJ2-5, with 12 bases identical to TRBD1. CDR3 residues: CASSVSRDRGRETQYF. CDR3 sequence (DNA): TGTGCCAGCAGTGTTAGCCGGGACAGGGGGCGGGAGACCCAGTACTTC.